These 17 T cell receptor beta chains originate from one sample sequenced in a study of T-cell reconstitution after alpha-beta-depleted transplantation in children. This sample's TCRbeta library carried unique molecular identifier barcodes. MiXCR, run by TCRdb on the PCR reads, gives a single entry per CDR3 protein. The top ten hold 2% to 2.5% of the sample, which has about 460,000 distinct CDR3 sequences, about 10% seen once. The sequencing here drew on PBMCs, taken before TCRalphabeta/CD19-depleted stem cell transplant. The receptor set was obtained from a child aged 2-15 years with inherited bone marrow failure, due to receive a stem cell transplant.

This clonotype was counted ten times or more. The CDR3 here is CSGRVHQETQYF. DNA of the CDR3: TGCAGCGGACGGGTACACCAAGAGACCCAGTACTTC. The rearrangement links TRBV29-1 to TRBJ2-5, with D unresolved. This CDR3 has 12 amino acids. CDR1 is SQVTM, CDR2 ANQGSEA, per germline. Trimming pared 7 bases from V and 0 bases from J, leaving 9 bases between.

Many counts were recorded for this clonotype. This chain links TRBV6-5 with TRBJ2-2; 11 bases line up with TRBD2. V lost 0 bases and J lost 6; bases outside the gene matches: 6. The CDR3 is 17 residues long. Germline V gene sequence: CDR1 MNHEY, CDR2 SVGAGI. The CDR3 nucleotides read TGTGCCAGCAGTTACTCCTTGGGACTAGCGGTTGCCGGGGAGCTGTTTTTT. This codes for CASSYSLGLAVAGELFF.

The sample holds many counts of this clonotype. The CDR3 bases are TGCAGTGCTAGAGATCGGACTAGCGTAGCGGGCGAGCAGTACTTC. This translates into CSARDRTSVAGEQYF. The V and J genes are TRBV20-1 and TRBJ2-7, with 9 bases aligning to TRBD2. V lost 0 bases and J lost 6; bases outside the gene matches: 9. The CDR3 has 15 residues. CDR1 DFQATT and CDR2 SNEGSKA come from the germline V gene (reference sequence).

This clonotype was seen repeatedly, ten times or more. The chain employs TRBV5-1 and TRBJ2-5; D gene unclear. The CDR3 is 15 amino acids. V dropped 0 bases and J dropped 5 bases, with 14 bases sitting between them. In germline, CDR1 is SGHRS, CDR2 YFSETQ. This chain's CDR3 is CASSLEMGSRETQYF. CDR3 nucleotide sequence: TGCGCCAGCAGCTTGGAGATGGGAAGTCGGGAGACCCAGTACTTC.

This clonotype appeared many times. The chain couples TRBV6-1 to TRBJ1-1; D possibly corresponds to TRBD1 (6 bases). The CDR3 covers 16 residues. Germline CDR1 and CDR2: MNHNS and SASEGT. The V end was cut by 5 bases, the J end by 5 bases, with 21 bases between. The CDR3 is CASSTNREGDWTEAFF. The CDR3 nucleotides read TGTGCCAGCAGTACCAACAGGGAGGGGGACTGGACTGAAGCTTTCTTT.

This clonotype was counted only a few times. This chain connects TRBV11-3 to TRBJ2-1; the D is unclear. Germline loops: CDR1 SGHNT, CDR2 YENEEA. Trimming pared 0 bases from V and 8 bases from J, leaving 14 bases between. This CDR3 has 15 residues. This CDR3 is CASSLEGEGGDEQFF. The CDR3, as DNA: TGTGCCAGCAGCTTAGAGGGCGAAGGTGGCGATGAGCAGTTCTTC. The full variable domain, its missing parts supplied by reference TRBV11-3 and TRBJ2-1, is EAGVVQSPRYKIIEKKQPVAFWCNPISGHNTLYWYLQNLGQGPELLIRYENEEAVDDSQLPKDRFSAERLKGVDSTLKIQPAELGDSAVYLCASSLEGEGGDEQFFGPGTRLTVL.

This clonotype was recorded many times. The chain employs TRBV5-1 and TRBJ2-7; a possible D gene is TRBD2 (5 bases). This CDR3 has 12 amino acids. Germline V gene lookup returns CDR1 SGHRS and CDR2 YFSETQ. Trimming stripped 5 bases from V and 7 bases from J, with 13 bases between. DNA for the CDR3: TGCGCCAGCAGTCTGTCAGCGGAGGAGCAGTACTTC. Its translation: CASSLSAEEQYF.

In DNA form, the CDR3 reads TGTGCCAGCACCATAGCGGGAGGGCTCCCAGATACGCAGTATTTT. This sequence encodes CASTIAGGLPDTQYF. V gene TRBV27 combines with J gene TRBJ2-3; TRBD2 agrees at 11 bases. Trimming removed 7 bases from V and 4 bases from J; junction bases left unmatched: 7. The CDR3 contains 15 residues. Germline V gene data show CDR1 as MNHEY and CDR2 as SMNVEV (reference sequence).

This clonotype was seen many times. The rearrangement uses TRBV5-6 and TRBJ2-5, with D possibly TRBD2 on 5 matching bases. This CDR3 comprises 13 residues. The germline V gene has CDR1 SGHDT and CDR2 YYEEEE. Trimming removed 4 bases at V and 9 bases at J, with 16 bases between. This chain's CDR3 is CASSITPPGAQYF. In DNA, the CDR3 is TGTGCCAGCAGCATTACCCCTCCCGGGGCCCAGTACTTC.

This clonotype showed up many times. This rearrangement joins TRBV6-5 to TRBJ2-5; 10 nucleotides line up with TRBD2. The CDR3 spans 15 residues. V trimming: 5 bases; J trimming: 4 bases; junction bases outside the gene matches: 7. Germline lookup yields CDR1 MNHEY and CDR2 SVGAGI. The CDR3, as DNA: TGTGCCAGCAGTCAGCTAGCGGGAGTAGGAGAGACCCAGTACTTC. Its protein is CASSQLAGVGETQYF.

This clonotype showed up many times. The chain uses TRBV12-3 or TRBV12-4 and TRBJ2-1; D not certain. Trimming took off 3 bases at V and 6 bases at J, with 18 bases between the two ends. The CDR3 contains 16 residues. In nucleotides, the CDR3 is TGTGCCAGCAGTTTCCCTCTAGTTACGCCCTCCAATGAGCAGTTCTTC. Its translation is CASSFPLVTPSNEQFF.

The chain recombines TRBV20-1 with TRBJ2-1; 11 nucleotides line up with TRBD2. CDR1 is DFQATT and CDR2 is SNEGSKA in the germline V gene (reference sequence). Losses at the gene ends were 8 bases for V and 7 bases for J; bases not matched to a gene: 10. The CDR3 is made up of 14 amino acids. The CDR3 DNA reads TGCAGTCGCCCGGCTAGCGGGAGGTCGAATGAGCAGTTCTTC. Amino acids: CSRPASGRSNEQFF.

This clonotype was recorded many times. The CDR3 here is CASSQGLAGAYNEQFF. CDR3 in DNA: TGCGCCAGCAGCCAGGGACTAGCGGGCGCTTACAATGAGCAGTTCTTC. The chain is built from TRBV4-1 and TRBJ2-1, with TRBD2 identical over 12 bases. The length of the CDR3 is 16 residues. V gave up 3 bases and J gave up 4 bases; unmatched junction bases: 4. Germline CDR1 and CDR2: MGHRA and YSYEKL.

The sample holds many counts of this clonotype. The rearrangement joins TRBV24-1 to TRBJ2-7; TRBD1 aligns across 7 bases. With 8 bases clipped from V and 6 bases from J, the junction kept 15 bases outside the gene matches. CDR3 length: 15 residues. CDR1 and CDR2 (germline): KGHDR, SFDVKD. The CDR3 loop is CATNPGLNRGGEQYF. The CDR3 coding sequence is TGTGCCACCAACCCGGGGTTGAACAGGGGTGGCGAGCAGTACTTC.

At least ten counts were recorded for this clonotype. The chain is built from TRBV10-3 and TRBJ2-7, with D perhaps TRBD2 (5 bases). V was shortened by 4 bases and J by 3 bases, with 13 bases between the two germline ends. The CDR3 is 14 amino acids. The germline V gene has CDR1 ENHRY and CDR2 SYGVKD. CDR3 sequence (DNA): TGTGCCATCAGTGGGGCCCCGGCGGGCTACGAGCAGTACTTC. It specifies CAISGAPAGYEQYF.

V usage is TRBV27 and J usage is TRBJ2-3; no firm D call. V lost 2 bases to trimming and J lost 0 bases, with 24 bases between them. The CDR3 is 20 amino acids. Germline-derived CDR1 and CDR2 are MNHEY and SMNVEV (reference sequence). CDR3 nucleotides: TGTGCCAGCAGTTTAAGTGGCGGCCTGATAATTCCTACTAGCACAGATACGCAGTATTTT. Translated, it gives CASSLSGGLIIPTSTDTQYF.

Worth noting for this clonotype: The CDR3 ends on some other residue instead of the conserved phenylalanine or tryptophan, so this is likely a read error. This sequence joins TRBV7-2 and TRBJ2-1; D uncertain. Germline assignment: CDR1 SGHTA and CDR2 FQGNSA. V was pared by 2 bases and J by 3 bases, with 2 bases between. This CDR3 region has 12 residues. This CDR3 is CASSLFYNEQFY. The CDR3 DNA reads TGTGCCAGCAGCTTATTCTACAATGAGCAGTTCTAC.